Listed here are 8 T cell receptor beta chains from one sample, sequenced in a study of beta chain features in type 1 diabetes. Reverse transcribing all isolated RNA meant expressed TCRB transcripts were sequenced. Generated by immunoSEQ multiplex PCR, the TCRdb table keeps only in-frame clones and is missing some. Counted here are about 710,000 clones, about 14% occurring once; the ten biggest clones make up 0.03% to 0.04%. The study's findings and limits: In all four CD4+ subsets, TCRB CDR3 length was significantly, moderately reduced in type 1 diabetes.

These receptors' targets are unknown. Sequencing used naive CD4+ T cells from blood. Source of these receptors: a man between 18 and 29 years old with type 1 diabetes.

V and J are TRBV28 and TRBJ2-7; D gene unclear. In germline, CDR1 is MDHEN, CDR2 SYDVKM. The CDR3 is made up of 12 amino acids. V dropped 7 bases and J dropped 3 bases, with 10 bases sitting between them. CDR3 nucleotides: TGTGCCAGCAAACCAAAGGGCTACGAGCAGTACTTC. Its protein is CASKPKGYEQYF.

The rearrangement links TRBV2 to TRBJ1-5, with a tentative D call TRBD1 (5 bases). This CDR3 region has 12 residues. The V end lost 2 bases, the J end lost 10 bases, and 9 bases lay between the germline ends. CDR1 is SNHLY and CDR2 is FYNNEI in the germline V gene. The CDR3 region has the DNA TGTGCCAGCAGTGAAAGACAGCATCCCCAGCATTTT. Amino acids: CASSERQHPQHF.

CDR3 amino acids: CSARPEMAAFF. CDR3 DNA sequence: TGCAGTGCTAGACCCGAGATGGCGGCTTTCTTT. The chain combines TRBV20-1 with TRBJ1-1; D gene unclear. Trimming took off 2 bases at V and 11 bases at J, with 12 bases between the two ends. This CDR3 contains 11 residues. Germline V CDR1 and CDR2: DFQATT, SNEGSKA (reference sequence).

This chain connects TRBV10-3 to TRBJ2-1; 7 positions agree with TRBD2. Germline trimming cut 0 bases from V and 10 bases from J; bases unmatched to any gene: 6. The CDR3 extends over 14 amino acids. Germline loops: CDR1 ENHRY, CDR2 SYGVKD. The CDR3 region is CAISESTQAGEQFF. CDR3 coding DNA: TGTGCCATCAGTGAGTCGACTCAAGCGGGAGAGCAGTTCTTC.

The CDR3 sequence: CAWSGVDGEKLFF. The CDR3 bases are TGTGCCTGGAGTGGGGTAGATGGTGAAAAACTGTTTTTT. The V call is TRBV30, the J call TRBJ1-4; D unresolved. The CDR3 consists of 13 residues. With 1 base removed from V and 7 bases from J, the gap between germline ends came to 10 bases. Germline V gene data show CDR1 as GTSNPN and CDR2 as SVGIG (reference sequence).

The chain employs TRBV29-1 and TRBJ2-3, with 9 positions matching TRBD1. Losses at the gene ends were 6 bases for V and 4 bases for J; bases not matched to a gene: 8. Germline V lookup: CDR1 SQVTM, CDR2 ANQGSEA. The CDR3 length is 14 residues. The CDR3 loop is CSVYDTGGPDTQYF. The CDR3 DNA reads as TGCAGCGTGTATGACACAGGGGGCCCAGATACGCAGTATTTT.

This rearrangement joins TRBV18 to TRBJ2-7; unclear D gene. Germline V gene lookup returns CDR1 KGHSH and CDR2 LQKENI. This CDR3 contains 14 residues. V was shortened by 1 base and J by 6 bases, with 13 bases between the two germline ends. CDR3 nucleotides: TGTGCCAGCTCACCACAGGCACCGGGTACCGAGCAGTACTTC. Amino acid sequence: CASSPQAPGTEQYF.

About this clone itself: Compared with germline, one end of the junction differs, possibly owing to a read error. This chain joins TRBV7-7 and TRBJ2-5; possible D gene TRBD1, 6 bases. In germline, CDR1 is SSHAT, CDR2 FNYEAQ (reference sequence). This CDR3 is built from 11 residues. Written as DNA, the CDR3 is TGTGCTAGCAGCAGGGGTGAGACCCAGTACTTC. This gives the protein CASSRGETQYF.